The next 27 T cell receptor beta chains were all read from a single sample in a study of cytomegalovirus exposure and HLA in healthy donors. Libraries were prepared by immunoSEQ multiplex PCR; TCRdb keeps only in-frame clonotypes and omits some of them. The sample has 65,000 to 100,000 clones; 80% to 95% are singletons. The sample was PBMCs. The receptors shown here come from a woman in her 30s in good health and CMV-seronegative.

This clone has only one observation. This chain connects TRBV6-6 to TRBJ2-7, with TRBD2 matching over 11 bases. Looked up from germline, CDR1 is MNHNY and CDR2 is SVGAGI (reference sequence). CDR3 length equals 15 residues. V lost 6 bases to trimming and J lost 5 bases; unmatched junction nucleotides: 9. The DNA for the CDR3 is TGTGCCAGCAGCCGACGACTAGCGGGATCCCACGAGCAGTACTTC. Translating gives CASSRRLAGSHEQYF.

The CDR3 region has the DNA TGTGCCAGCAGTCCCCCCTGGGGGACAGGATACGAGCAGTACTTC. Translation gives CASSPPWGTGYEQYF. The chain carries TRBV28 and TRBJ2-7; 8 bases are shared with TRBD1. This CDR3 is built from 15 residues. Germline CDR1 is MDHEN and CDR2 is SYDVKM. The V segment lost 5 bases and the J segment 4 bases; nucleotides outside the gene matches: 10. Filled out from reference TRBV28 and TRBJ2-7, the complete variable domain reads DVKVTQSSRYLVKRTGEKVFLECVQDMDHENMFWYRQDPGLGLRLIYFSYDVKMKEKGDIPEGYSVSREKKERFSLILESASTNQTSMYLCASSPPWGTGYEQYFGPGTRLTVT.

This clone has only one observation. This chain connects TRBV5-1 to TRBJ2-1; TRBD2 aligns across 9 bases. The CDR3 has 16 amino acids. Germline CDR1 SGHRS, CDR2 YFSETQ. V lost 2 bases, J lost 3 bases, and 6 bases stayed unmatched. CDR3 residues: CASSFWATSGYNEQFF. CDR3 bases: TGCGCCAGCAGCTTCTGGGCGACTAGCGGCTACAATGAGCAGTTCTTC.

This chain joins TRBV5-1 and TRBJ2-7, with 7 nucleotides matching TRBD2. V lost 7 bases and J lost 1; bases outside the gene matches: 5. CDR3 size: 13 residues. The germline gives CDR1 SGHRS, CDR2 YFSETQ. This CDR3 is CASGRAGSYEQYF. The CDR3 DNA reads as TGCGCCAGCGGGAGGGCAGGGTCCTACGAGCAGTACTTC.

The J gene is TRBJ1-6, the V gene TRBV7-2; 8 bases align to TRBD1. The CDR3 is made up of 14 amino acids. The V segment lost 3 bases and the J segment 7 bases; nucleotides outside the gene matches: 2. Germline-derived CDR1 and CDR2 are SGHTA and FQGNSA. The CDR3 sequence is CASSFRGPNSPLHF. The CDR3 nucleotides are TGTGCCAGCAGCTTCAGGGGGCCCAATTCACCCCTCCACTTT.

The gene calls are TRBV2 and TRBJ2-1; D possibly corresponds to TRBD2 (6 bases). Germline V CDR1 and CDR2: SNHLY, FYNNEI. The CDR3 sequence is 13 residues long. Trimming removed 4 bases from V and 4 bases from J, with 8 bases in between. In DNA, the CDR3 is TGTGCCAGCAGTGCGGGGGAGTACAATGAGCAGTTCTTC. Residues: CASSAGEYNEQFF.

The chain is built from TRBV5-4 and TRBJ2-2, with TRBD2 as a possible D gene (6 bases). This CDR3 is 16 amino acids long. V was shortened by 0 bases and J by 1 base, with 10 bases between the two germline ends. Germline V gives CDR1 SGHNT, CDR2 YYREEE (reference sequence). The CDR3 nucleotides read TGTGCCAGCAGCTTGGGGAGGGGCCAGAACACCGGGGAGCTGTTTTTT. It encodes CASSLGRGQNTGELFF.

This clone is a singleton in its sample. The chain links TRBV18 to TRBJ1-1; D gene unclear. V was cut by 3 bases and J by 12 bases, with 17 bases left in between. Looked up from germline, CDR1 is KGHSH and CDR2 is LQKENI. This CDR3 has 13 amino acids. The CDR3 is CASSPAGGMSPFF. CDR3 nucleotide sequence: TGTGCCAGCTCACCGGCAGGTGGAATGTCTCCTTTCTTT. The full variable domain, with the rest looked up from reference TRBV18 and TRBJ1-1, is NAGVMQNPRHLVRRRGQEARLRCSPMKGHSHVYWYRQLPEEGLKFMVYLQKENIIDESGMPKERFSAEFPKEGPSILRIQQVVRGDSAAYFCASSPAGGMSPFFGQGTRLTVV.

The rearrangement uses TRBV27 and TRBJ2-3, with 10 bases lining up with TRBD2. The CDR3 sequence is 21 residues long. With 8 bases clipped from V and 0 bases from J, the junction kept 23 bases outside the gene matches. CDR1 is MNHEY, CDR2 SMNVEV, per germline (reference sequence). CDR3 amino acids: CASSTSVSGGPLGSSTDTQYF. In DNA form, the CDR3 reads TGTGCCAGCTCAACTTCCGTTAGCGGGGGGCCCTTAGGTTCTAGCACAGATACGCAGTATTTT.

The chain has TRBV15 and TRBJ1-5, with a possible D match to TRBD1 (5 bases). Germline V gene lookup returns CDR1 LNHNV and CDR2 YYDKDF (reference sequence). V lost 1 base to trimming and J lost 1 base, with 11 bases between them. There are 16 residues in the CDR3. CDR3 sequence reads: CATSRAQQVSNQPQHF. CDR3 sequence (DNA): TGTGCCACCAGCAGAGCACAACAGGTGAGCAATCAGCCCCAGCATTTT.

The chain employs TRBV6-5 and TRBJ2-1, with 13 bases matching TRBD2. CDR1 MNHEY and CDR2 SVGAGI come from the germline V gene. This CDR3 contains 15 residues. Germline trimming cut 6 bases from V and 10 bases from J; bases unmatched to any gene: 9. The CDR3 region has the DNA TGTGCCAGCAGGACCCCGGGACTAGCGGGAAACGAGCAGTTCTTC. It codes for CASRTPGLAGNEQFF.

The gene calls are TRBV14 and TRBJ2-7; D unclear. With 2 bases removed from V and 7 bases from J, the gap between germline ends came to 9 bases. The germline gives CDR1 SGHDN, CDR2 FVKESK. The CDR3 loop spans 12 amino acids. CDR3 region: CASSQSTMEQYF. The CDR3 DNA is TGTGCCAGCAGCCAAAGCACGATGGAGCAGTACTTC.

The chain is built from TRBV21-1 and TRBJ2-1; whether TRBD2, the table's D call, matches the DNA was not checked. TRBV21-1 is marked as a pseudogene. This CDR3 has 22 amino acids. The CDR3 region is CASSKGGGLAGTHRDSYNEQFF. In DNA, the CDR3 is TGTGCCAGCAGCAAAGGAGGGGGACTAGCGGGGACCCATCGGGACTCCTACAATGAGCAGTTCTTC.

V usage is TRBV7-2 and J usage is TRBJ2-3; 10 bases fit TRBD1. Trimming cost V 4 bases and J 9 bases; bases outside gene matches: 13. The V gene's germline CDR1 is SGHTA and CDR2 FQGNSA. The CDR3 contains 16 residues. The CDR3 reads CASSSDRGHERLTQYF. CDR3 nucleotide sequence: TGTGCCAGCAGCTCCGACAGGGGGCATGAAAGGTTGACGCAGTATTTT. Using reference TRBV7-2 and TRBJ2-3 for the parts outside the CDR3, the full variable domain is GAGVSQSPSNKVTEKGKDVELRCDPISGHTALYWYRQSLGQGLEFLIYFQGNSAPDKSGLPSDRFSAERTGGSVSTLTIQRTQQEDSAVYLCASSSDRGHERLTQYFGPGTRLTVL.

The chain links TRBV7-2 to TRBJ2-3; D unresolved. CDR1 is SGHTA, CDR2 FQGNSA, per germline. The ends were cut back, 1 base at V and 1 base at J, with 15 bases in the middle. The CDR3 spans 17 residues. The CDR3 nucleotides read TGTGCCAGCAGCTTAGGACACGGTCCTCGTCGCACAGATACGCAGTATTTT. It yields the protein CASSLGHGPRRTDTQYF.

V is TRBV30 and J is TRBJ1-2, with 7 positions matching TRBD1. The CDR3 is 14 residues long. The V gene's germline CDR1 is GTSNPN and CDR2 SVGIG (reference sequence). V gave up 4 bases and J gave up 5 bases; unmatched junction bases: 10. In DNA, the CDR3 is TGTGCCTGGAAGACGACAGGGTCAAGTTATGGCTACACCTTC. Its translation is CAWKTTGSSYGYTF.

This chain joins TRBV5-4 and TRBJ2-6, with D perhaps matching TRBD1 (5 bases). Per the germline V gene, CDR1 is SGHNT and CDR2 is YYREEE (reference sequence). This CDR3 region has 18 residues. V was clipped by 2 bases and J by 0 bases, with 15 bases between them. The CDR3 region is CASSLPGYRSSGANVLTF. The CDR3 DNA reads as TGTGCCAGCAGCTTACCTGGGTACAGGAGCTCTGGGGCCAACGTCCTGACTTTC.

This chain connects TRBV5-6 to TRBJ2-7; TRBD1 agrees at 10 bases. Germline V gives CDR1 SGHDT, CDR2 YYEEEE. V shed 2 bases, J shed 1 base, and the junction held 3 bases outside the gene matches. The CDR3 sequence is 15 residues long. CDR3 sequence: CASSFRQGASYEQYF. In DNA, the CDR3 is TGTGCCAGCAGCTTCCGACAGGGGGCATCCTACGAGCAGTACTTC.

Relative to its sample, this clone is medium-sized (0.01 to 0.1%). In nucleotides, the CDR3 is TGTGCCAGCAGTCCGCGGGGGGAGAACACCGGGGAGCTGTTTTTT. It specifies CASSPRGENTGELFF. The V and J genes are TRBV6-5 and TRBJ2-2, with 8 bases matching TRBD2. The CDR3 covers 15 residues. The J segment lost 1 base and the V segment lost 5 bases, leaving 3 bases of the junction unmatched. Germline-derived CDR1 and CDR2 are MNHEY and SVGAGI.

This CDR3 reads CASSHSGAVYNEQFF. CDR3 DNA sequence: TGTGCCAGCAGCCATAGCGGGGCCGTCTACAATGAGCAGTTCTTC. The V gene is TRBV6-5, the J gene TRBJ2-1, with 8 bases lining up with TRBD2. V trimming: 6 bases; J trimming: 3 bases; junction bases outside the gene matches: 7. Germline values: CDR1 MNHEY, CDR2 SVGAGI. The CDR3 totals 15 residues.

The chain combines TRBV28 with TRBJ2-3; 9 nucleotides match TRBD2. V dropped 8 bases and J dropped 6; count of bases not matched to a gene: 15. The CDR3 has 16 residues. CDR1 and CDR2 (germline): MDHEN, SYDVKM. CDR3 sequence (DNA): TGTGCCAGCCCCCGGGCGGGCGGGGGGGCCTTGGATACGCAGTATTTT. This gives the protein CASPRAGGGALDTQYF.

Turning to this clone: The sample has other DNA sequences that encode this CDR3 too. V usage is TRBV25-1 and J usage is TRBJ2-7; the match to TRBD1 covers 8 bases. V gave up 6 bases and J gave up 2 bases; unmatched junction bases: 3. This CDR3 contains 13 residues. Germline CDR1 and CDR2: MGHDK and SYGVNS. The CDR3 spells CASRGTGTYEQYF. The CDR3 DNA reads as TGTGCCAGCAGGGGGACAGGTACCTACGAGCAGTACTTC.

This chain links TRBV9 with TRBJ1-2, with TRBD1 matching 8 bases. V dropped 3 bases and J dropped 4; count of bases not matched to a gene: 2. The CDR3 totals 13 residues. CDR1 and CDR2 (germline): SGDLS, YYNGEE. CDR3 in DNA: TGTGCCAGCAGCGAAGGACAGGGCTATGGCTACACCTTC. As protein: CASSEGQGYGYTF.

This chain uses TRBV6-1 with TRBJ2-7; 9 positions match TRBD1. The V and J ends lost 4 bases and 4 bases, in that order; junction bases with no gene match: 8. From germline, CDR1 is MNHNS and CDR2 SASEGT. This CDR3 is built from 15 residues. CDR3 nucleotide sequence: TGTGCCAGCAGTGCAACACAGGGGGCTAAATACGAGCAGTACTTC. The encoded protein is CASSATQGAKYEQYF.

The rearrangement uses TRBV5-4 and TRBJ1-2; 11 positions agree with TRBD1. V lost 2 bases and J lost 8; bases outside the gene matches: 8. The CDR3 totals 15 residues. CDR1 SGHNT and CDR2 YYREEE come from the germline V gene (reference sequence). The CDR3 spells CASSFLGQGASGYTF. CDR3 nucleotide sequence: TGTGCCAGCAGCTTTTTAGGACAGGGGGCGTCGGGCTACACCTTC.

This sequence joins TRBV6-1 and TRBJ2-1; D possibly corresponds to TRBD1 (6 bases). The CDR3 consists of 17 residues. The germline CDR1 and CDR2 sequences are MNHNS and SASEGT. Trimming removed 4 bases at V and 0 bases at J, with 16 bases between. This CDR3 reads CASSVDGTQRSYNEQFF. The CDR3 nucleotides read TGTGCCAGCAGTGTCGACGGGACACAACGCTCCTACAATGAGCAGTTCTTC.

The CDR3 DNA reads as TGCAGCGTTCTAGCGGGGGGGTCCAACACCGGGGAGCTGTTTTTT. Its protein product is CSVLAGGSNTGELFF. The V and J genes are TRBV29-1 and TRBJ2-2; TRBD2 matches 12 bases. Germline loops: CDR1 SQVTM, CDR2 ANQGSEA. J gave up 2 bases and V 5 bases, and 3 bases lay outside the gene matches. The length of the CDR3 is 15 residues.